The 27 T cell receptor beta chains below come from one sample, sequenced in a study of radiotherapy plus CTLA-4 blockade in lung cancer. Clones were read by immunoSEQ multiplex PCR, and TCRdb kept only the in-frame ones, dropping some. The sample holds fewer than 140,000 clones, over 65% seen once. The sample here was peripheral blood, taken from a patient treated with radiotherapy plus ipilimumab. Receptors originate from a human donor with non-small cell lung cancer that progressed on radiotherapy plus ipilimumab. Some clones in this sample may be carry-over from other donors' samples.

The chain carries TRBV4-2 and TRBJ1-1; D unresolved. The germline gives CDR1 LGHNA, CDR2 YNFKEQ. This CDR3 has 14 amino acids. The V and J ends lost 0 bases and 7 bases respectively, with 12 bases between them. CDR3 amino acids: CASSQEWRVGEAFF. The CDR3 region has the DNA TGTGCCAGCAGCCAAGAATGGCGGGTGGGTGAAGCTTTCTTT.

The rearrangement joins TRBV5-1 to TRBJ2-7, with D uncertain. The germline V gene has CDR1 SGHRS and CDR2 YFSETQ. Trimming removed 0 bases from V and 0 bases from J, with 10 bases in between. The CDR3 runs to 15 residues. CDR3 amino acids: CASSLAPGSSYEQYF. In DNA, the CDR3 is TGCGCCAGCAGCTTGGCCCCAGGTAGCTCCTACGAGCAGTACTTC.

There are a few counts of this clone. This chain joins TRBV5-6 and TRBJ1-3, with 7 positions matching TRBD1. The CDR3 length is 18 residues. CDR1 and CDR2 (germline): SGHDT, YYEEEE. With 4 bases clipped from V and 2 bases from J, the junction kept 15 bases outside the gene matches. The CDR3 bases are TGTGCCAGCAGCCTAGACGGGACAGTTGCTTTAGCTGGAAACACCATATATTTT. Translation gives CASSLDGTVALAGNTIYF.

This clone was seen a single time. V gene TRBV20-1 combines with J gene TRBJ2-3; D gene ambiguous. CDR3 length: 11 residues. Germline V gene lookup returns CDR1 DFQATT and CDR2 SNEGSKA (reference sequence). V lost 8 bases and J 4 bases, leaving 10 bases between the germline ends. The CDR3 DNA follows: TGCAGTTTGGGCCCAGCAGATACGCAGTATTTT. Protein sequence: CSLGPADTQYF.

The V call is TRBV7-2, the J call TRBJ2-1, with 8 nucleotides matching TRBD2. Germline CDR1 is SGHTA and CDR2 is FQGNSA. Trimming at V came to 5 bases and at J to 6 bases, leaving 3 bases not matched to a gene. The CDR3 loop spans 13 amino acids. The CDR3 coding sequence is TGTGCCAGCAGCGCGGGGGGCGTCAATGAGCAGTTCTTC. Translation gives CASSAGGVNEQFF.

This clone was seen once. The rearrangement links TRBV9 to TRBJ1-6; no clear D gene. The V and J ends lost 0 bases and 9 bases respectively, with 10 bases between them. CDR1 is SGDLS, CDR2 YYNGEE, per germline. The CDR3 sequence is 14 residues long. CDR3 bases: TGTGCCAGCAGCGTAGATCTGGGGAGTTCACCCCTCCACTTT. Amino acids: CASSVDLGSSPLHF.

This chain links TRBV11-1 with TRBJ2-5; D not resolved. Germline CDR1 reads SGHAT; CDR2 reads FQDESV (reference sequence). The CDR3 length is 14 residues. V lost 1 base, J lost 0 bases, and 6 bases lay in between. The chain's CDR3 is CASSLVPYQETQYF. The CDR3 nucleotides are TGTGCCAGCAGCTTAGTACCGTACCAAGAGACCCAGTACTTC.

This clone was counted a single time. The V and J genes are TRBV28 and TRBJ2-7; a weak D match, TRBD1 (6 bases). V was pared by 8 bases and J by 4 bases, with 18 bases between. CDR3 size: 14 residues. Germline loops: CDR1 MDHEN, CDR2 SYDVKM. CDR3 in amino acids: CASRQPVTGYEQYF. DNA for the CDR3: TGTGCCAGCCGCCAACCGGTGACAGGATACGAGCAGTACTTC.

This clone was counted only a few times. This chain links TRBV4-2 with TRBJ2-5; 10 nucleotides align to TRBD2. CDR3 length: 16 residues. V lost 4 bases to trimming and J lost 0 bases; unmatched junction nucleotides: 5. Germline V gene data show CDR1 as LGHNA and CDR2 as YNFKEQ. CDR3 region: CASSLTGTSDQETQYF. The CDR3 DNA reads TGTGCCAGCAGCCTTACCGGGACTAGCGACCAAGAGACCCAGTACTTC.

The chain recombines TRBV6-5 with TRBJ1-1; unclear D gene. The CDR3 runs to 13 residues. V shed 2 bases and J shed 4 bases, with 8 bases lying between them. Germline assignment: CDR1 MNHEY and CDR2 SVGAGI. The CDR3: CASSYGPSTEAFF. DNA of the CDR3: TGTGCCAGCAGTTACGGGCCAAGCACTGAAGCTTTCTTT.

The chain has TRBV6-1 and TRBJ2-7; the D is unclear. The length of the CDR3 is 15 residues. CDR1 and CDR2 from the germline V gene are MNHNS and SASEGT. The V end was cut by 1 base, the J end by 0 bases, with 10 bases between. As DNA, the CDR3 is TGTGCCAGCAGTGAAGGAAACGGGTTCTCCTACGAGCAGTACTTC. Translation gives CASSEGNGFSYEQYF.

There are a few counts of this clone. The chain employs TRBV10-3 and TRBJ1-2; no firm D call. CDR3 size: 15 residues. V lost 0 bases and J lost 0, with 8 bases in between. The germline CDR1 and CDR2 sequences are ENHRY and SYGVKD. The CDR3 bases are TGTGCCATCAGTGAGTCGGCAGTAGCTAACTATGGCTACACCTTC. Residues: CAISESAVANYGYTF.

This chain joins TRBV4-3 and TRBJ1-3, with a weak D call TRBD1 (6 bases). Germline V gene sequence: CDR1 LGHNA, CDR2 YSLEER. Trimming cost V 4 bases and J 0 bases, with 13 bases left between them. The CDR3 has 16 residues. CDR3 in DNA: TGCGCCAGCAGCCTTAGACAGGCAAGCTCTGGAAACACCATATATTTT. This translates into CASSLRQASSGNTIYF.

This clone was recorded once. The chain carries TRBV9 and TRBJ1-2; maybe TRBD1 (5 bases). The CDR3 runs to 15 residues. Germline V gene lookup returns CDR1 SGDLS and CDR2 YYNGEE. Trimming cost V 0 bases and J 4 bases, with 13 bases left between them. CDR3 residues: CASSVDARVGYGYTF. In DNA, the CDR3 is TGTGCCAGCAGCGTAGACGCCAGGGTTGGCTATGGCTACACCTTC.

The gene calls are TRBV7-2 and TRBJ1-1, with 10 bases that match TRBD1. CDR1 is SGHTA, CDR2 FQGNSA, per germline. Trimming cost V 5 bases and J 8 bases; bases outside gene matches: 2. The length of the CDR3 is 12 residues. The CDR3 nucleotides are TGTGCCAGCAGCGGGACAGGGGACGAAGCTTTCTTT. The encoded protein is CASSGTGDEAFF.

J is TRBJ2-3 and V is TRBV7-9, with TRBD2 matching over 13 bases. Germline values: CDR1 SEHNR, CDR2 FQNEAQ (reference sequence). Trimming at V came to 5 bases and at J to 4 bases, leaving 9 bases not matched to a gene. The CDR3 loop spans 17 amino acids. The CDR3 nucleotides are TGTGCCAGCAGCACACAACTAGCGGGGGGGCCCCCAGATACGCAGTATTTT. This encodes CASSTQLAGGPPDTQYF.

CDR3 sequence reads: CASSMGARGIQPQHF. DNA for the CDR3: TGTGCCAGTAGTATGGGTGCCAGGGGAATTCAGCCCCAGCATTTT. The chain joins TRBV19 to TRBJ1-5; D may be TRBD1 (6 bases). The CDR3 sequence is 15 residues long. The V and J ends lost 3 bases and 6 bases respectively, with 15 bases between them. Germline CDR1 and CDR2: LNHDA and SQIVND (reference sequence).

This rearrangement joins TRBV19 to TRBJ1-1; 9 bases fit TRBD1. The CDR3 consists of 15 residues. V shed 6 bases, J shed 4 bases, and the junction held 9 bases outside the gene matches. The germline CDR1 and CDR2 sequences are LNHDA and SQIVND (reference sequence). As DNA, the CDR3 is TGTGCCAGTAGCCCGGACAGGGGTTGGAGCACTGAAGCTTTCTTT. Translation gives CASSPDRGWSTEAFF.

This clone was seen only a few times. The DNA for the CDR3 is TGTGCCAGTAGTATACAGGGAAGTAGGGCTGAAGCTTTCTTT. Translation: CASSIQGSRAEAFF. J is TRBJ1-1 and V is TRBV19; a weak D match, TRBD1 (5 bases). CDR1 is LNHDA and CDR2 is SQIVND in the germline V gene (reference sequence). V dropped 2 bases and J dropped 6 bases, with 13 bases sitting between them. The CDR3 has 14 amino acids.

The chain uses TRBV6-5 and TRBJ1-5; no clear D. The V gene's germline CDR1 is MNHEY and CDR2 SVGAGI. This CDR3 has 15 amino acids. V shed 0 bases and J shed 4 bases, with 10 bases lying between them. This CDR3 is CASSYSKLANQPQHF. CDR3 coding DNA: TGTGCCAGCAGTTACTCGAAACTCGCGAATCAGCCCCAGCATTTT.

The chain employs TRBV29-1 and TRBJ2-4, with D possibly being TRBD1 (6 bases). The germline V gene has CDR1 SQVTM and CDR2 ANQGSEA. The CDR3 extends over 12 amino acids. V shed 4 bases and J shed 4 bases, with 8 bases lying between them. CDR3 coding DNA: TGCAGCGTTGGGGGGCCGAAAAACATTCAGTACTTC. Translation: CSVGGPKNIQYF.

V and J are TRBV5-1 and TRBJ1-1; D is unresolved. With 0 bases removed from V and 2 bases from J, the gap between germline ends came to 11 bases. Germline CDR1 reads SGHRS; CDR2 reads YFSETQ. The CDR3 runs to 15 residues. Here the CDR3 reads CASSLVFGLNTEAFF. The CDR3, as DNA: TGCGCCAGCAGCTTGGTTTTTGGGCTAAACACTGAAGCTTTCTTT.

The chain is built from TRBV5-5 and TRBJ2-3; D unclear. Germline V lookup: CDR1 SGHKS, CDR2 YYEKEE (reference sequence). Trimming removed 6 bases from V and 0 bases from J, with 17 bases in between. This CDR3 region has 16 residues. CDR3 sequence (DNA): TGTGCCAGCACCCAATCTTGGGTCGATAGCACAGATACGCAGTATTTT. It yields the protein CASTQSWVDSTDTQYF.

The chain links TRBV5-1 to TRBJ2-7; weak D call: TRBD2 (5 bases). V lost 2 bases and J lost 11, with 11 bases in between. Germline V CDR1 and CDR2: SGHRS, YFSETQ. CDR3 length: 11 amino acids. The CDR3 loop reads CASSLGRREYF. Here the CDR3 DNA reads TGCGCCAGCAGCTTAGGCAGGCGGGAGTACTTC.

The CDR3 protein is CASSLGTLPEQYF. Here the CDR3 DNA reads TGTGCCAGCAGCCTCGGGACCCTTCCTGAGCAGTACTTC. The chain couples TRBV28 to TRBJ2-7; possibly TRBD1 or TRBD2 for D (5 bases each). This CDR3 has 13 residues. Germline assignment: CDR1 MDHEN and CDR2 SYDVKM. V lost 6 bases and J lost 7, with 16 bases in between.

As regards this clone: The sample carries other DNA sequences with the same CDR3. V is TRBV19 and J is TRBJ2-7, with D uncertain. The CDR3 has 14 residues. V was pared by 3 bases and J by 1 base, with 10 bases between. Germline V gene sequence: CDR1 LNHDA, CDR2 SQIVND (reference sequence). The CDR3 DNA follows: TGTGCCAGTAGTATCGTTGGCAGTTCCTACGAGCAGTACTTC. Residues: CASSIVGSSYEQYF. The full variable domain, completed using reference TRBV19 and TRBJ2-7, is DGGITQSPKYLFRKEGQNVTLSCEQNLNHDAMYWYRQDPGQGLRLIYYSQIVNDFQKGDIAEGYSVSREKKESFPLTVTSAQKNPTAFYLCASSIVGSSYEQYFGPGTRLTVT.

V gene TRBV6-6 combines with J gene TRBJ2-2, with D possibly called TRBD1 or TRBD2 (5 bases each). Trimming took 7 bases from V and 2 from J, leaving 14 bases between them. Germline V gives CDR1 MNHNY, CDR2 SVGAGI (reference sequence). The CDR3 sequence is 15 residues long. DNA of the CDR3: TGTGCCAGCATTGGTTTGGGGGACAACACCGGGGAGCTGTTTTTT. As protein: CASIGLGDNTGELFF.